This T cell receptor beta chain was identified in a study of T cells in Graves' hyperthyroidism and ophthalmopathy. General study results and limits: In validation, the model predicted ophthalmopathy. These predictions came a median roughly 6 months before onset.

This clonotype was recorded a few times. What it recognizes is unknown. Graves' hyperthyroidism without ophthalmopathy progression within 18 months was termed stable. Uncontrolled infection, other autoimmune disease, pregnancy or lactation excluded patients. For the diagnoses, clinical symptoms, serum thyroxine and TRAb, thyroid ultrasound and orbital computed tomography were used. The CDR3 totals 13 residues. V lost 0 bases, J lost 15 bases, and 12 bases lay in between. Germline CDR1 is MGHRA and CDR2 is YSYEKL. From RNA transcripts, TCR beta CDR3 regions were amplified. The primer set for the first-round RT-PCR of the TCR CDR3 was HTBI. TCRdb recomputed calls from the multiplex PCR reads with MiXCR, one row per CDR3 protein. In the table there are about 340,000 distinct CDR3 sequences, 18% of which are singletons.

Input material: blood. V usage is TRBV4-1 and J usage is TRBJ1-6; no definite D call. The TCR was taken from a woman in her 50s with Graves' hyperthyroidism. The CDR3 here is CASSQEAAFVLHF. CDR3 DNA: TGCGCCAGCAGCCAAGAGGCAGCTTTTGTCCTCCACTTT.